The 5 T cell receptor beta chains listed next were all sequenced from one sample in a study of cytomegalovirus exposure and HLA in healthy donors. PCR employed 60 Vbeta and 13 Jbeta primers. Only in-frame clones appear in the TCRdb table, and some are missing; sequencing was by immunoSEQ multiplex PCR. The repertoire holds over 110,000 clones, with more than 70% as singletons. The sample comprised PBMCs. The receptors come from a male donor in good health and CMV-seropositive.

V usage is TRBV28 and J usage is TRBJ2-5, with D perhaps TRBD1 (6 bases). The V end lost 6 bases, the J end lost 2 bases, and 13 bases lay between the germline ends. The length of the CDR3 is 14 residues. The germline gives CDR1 MDHEN, CDR2 SYDVKM. The CDR3 DNA sequence: TGTGCCAGCAGCCCAGCGAGGGGGCAAGAGACCCAGTACTTC. Residues: CASSPARGQETQYF.

The chain uses TRBV19 and TRBJ1-2, with D tentatively TRBD1 (6 bases). The germline V and J ends were trimmed by 5 bases and 5 bases, with 12 bases remaining between them. The CDR3 is 13 residues long. Germline assignment: CDR1 LNHDA and CDR2 SQIVND (reference sequence). CDR3 nucleotides: TGTGCCAGTAGTCCGCTACAGGGTTATGGCTACACCTTC. Translation: CASSPLQGYGYTF.

The gene calls are TRBV25-1 and TRBJ2-7, with unresolved D. There are 11 residues in the CDR3. Germline V CDR1 and CDR2: MGHDK, SYGVNS. V was shortened by 4 bases and J by 3 bases, with 4 bases between the two germline ends. The CDR3 DNA sequence: TGTGCCAGCAGTGTTAGCTACGAGCAGTACTTC. This sequence encodes CASSVSYEQYF.

This chain joins TRBV14 and TRBJ2-1, with 8 bases that match TRBD1. The length of the CDR3 is 15 residues. Germline V CDR1 and CDR2: SGHDN, FVKESK. V was pared by 4 bases and J by 4 bases, with 6 bases of the junction left unmatched. CDR3 region: CASSPRTGPYNEQFF. For the CDR3, the DNA is TGTGCCAGCAGCCCCCGGACAGGGCCTTACAATGAGCAGTTCTTC. The full variable domain, its missing parts supplied by reference TRBV14 and TRBJ2-1, is EAGVTQFPSHSVIEKGQTVTLRCDPISGHDNLYWYRRVMGKEIKFLLHFVKESKQDESGMPNNRFLAERTGGTYSTLKVQPAELEDSGVYFCASSPRTGPYNEQFFGPGTRLTVL.

This clone was picked up a small number of times. The rearrangement uses TRBV5-1 and TRBJ2-3; 7 bases map to TRBD1. The CDR3 extends over 15 amino acids. The V gene's germline CDR1 is SGHRS and CDR2 YFSETQ. The J segment lost 1 base and the V segment lost 4 bases, leaving 6 bases of the junction unmatched. CDR3 in DNA: TGCGCCAGCAGCGTAGGGGGCTTGGGCACAGATACGCAGTATTTT. Amino acid sequence: CASSVGGLGTDTQYF. Full variable domain (rest looked up from reference TRBV5-1 and TRBJ2-3): KAGVTQTPRYLIKTRGQQVTLSCSPISGHRSVSWYQQTPGQGLQFLFEYFSETQRNKGNFPGRFSGRQFSNSRSEMNVSTLELGDSALYLCASSVGGLGTDTQYFGPGTRLTVL.